The 4 T cell receptor beta chains reported below all come from one sample, sequenced in a study of T-cell reconstitution after alpha-beta-depleted transplantation in children. Unique molecular identifiers were incorporated when the TCRbeta library was constructed. MiXCR was run by TCRdb on the PCR reads, yielding one entry per CDR3 protein. The sample gives around 240,000 distinct CDR3 sequences, around 8% of which show up once; roughly 6% is in the top ten. This specimen consisted of PBMCs, mostly from graft donor cells, obtained 180 days after TCRalphabeta/CD19-depleted stem cell transplant. All receptors derive from a male patient younger than 18 who had a stem cell transplant for acute lymphoblastic leukemia, so the T cells may come from the graft donor.

There are many counts of this clonotype. The V and J genes are TRBV7-6 and TRBJ2-3; 13 positions agree with TRBD2. The CDR3 spans 15 residues. Unmatched junction bases numbered 4, after V lost 5 bases and J lost 5 bases. Germline lookup yields CDR1 SGHVS and CDR2 FNYEAQ. The CDR3 nucleotides are TGTGCCAGCAGCCAGACTAGCGGGAGGAGAGATACGCAGTATTTT. This encodes CASSQTSGRRDTQYF.

This clonotype was counted ten times or more. CDR3 region: CASSKGAWNTIYF. Written as DNA, the CDR3 is TGCGCCAGCAGCAAGGGGGCTTGGAACACCATATATTTT. The V gene is TRBV5-1, the J gene TRBJ1-3, with 7 bases that match TRBD1. Germline CDR1 reads SGHRS; CDR2 reads YFSETQ. V shed 4 bases and J 7 bases; nucleotides not matched to a gene: 5. This CDR3 is 13 amino acids long.

The sample holds many counts of this clonotype. The V call is TRBV6-5, the J call TRBJ1-4, with D unresolved. Trimming left V 2 bases short and J 8 bases short, with 12 bases between. The germline V gene encodes CDR1 MNHEY and CDR2 SVGAGI. The CDR3 has 14 residues. The CDR3: CASSYLTEREKLFF. The CDR3 region has the DNA TGTGCCAGCAGTTACCTGACCGAGAGAGAAAAACTGTTTTTT.

This clonotype has ten or more counts. This chain joins TRBV5-1 and TRBJ2-7; a possible D gene is TRBD1 (6 bases). The CDR3 spans 16 residues. Germline V gene data show CDR1 as SGHRS and CDR2 as YFSETQ. V was clipped by 3 bases and J by 7 bases, with 23 bases between them. The CDR3 protein is CASSYQGHWPSEEQYF. The CDR3 DNA sequence: TGCGCCAGCAGCTATCAGGGACACTGGCCTTCGGAAGAGCAGTACTTC.